Listed below are T cell receptor beta chains from one sample, sequenced in a study of blood T cell repertoires in COVID-19. The method was immunoSEQ multiplex PCR; TCRdb's version includes in-frame clones alone and lacks a portion of them. The sample shows approximately 280,000 clones, roughly nine tenths of them seen only once. Specimen: peripheral blood. Every receptor here comes from a man between 50 and 59 years old with acute or convalescent COVID-19. Both conserved end residues are part of each CDR3. D genes are given only for firm matches. A row's size may be missing; if present it is once, few, many or a size class.

j_gene,abundance,v_gene,d_gene,CDR3nt,CDR3aa
TRBJ2-5,NA,TRBV7-9,TRBD1,TGTGCCAGCAGCTGGACAGGGGGTAGGCAAGAGACCCAGTACTTC,CASSWTGGRQETQYF
TRBJ1-2,NA,TRBV27,TRBD1,TGTGCCAGCAGTTTATACGGGACAGGGTACTATGGCTACACCTTC,CASSLYGTGYYGYTF
TRBJ1-1,NA,TRBV4-1,NA,TGCGCCAGCAGCCCAGGTTTAGGAAACACTGAAGCTTTCTTT,CASSPGLGNTEAFF
TRBJ1-1,once,TRBV7-2,NA,TGTGCCAGCAGCTTAGCGGGCGTGAACACTGAAGCTTTCTTT,CASSLAGVNTEAFF
TRBJ1-1,once,TRBV5-1,TRBD1,TGCGCCAGCAGCCCGGGCCACAGGGGGCAGGGCACTGAAGCTTTCTTT,CASSPGHRGQGTEAFF
TRBJ2-7,NA,TRBV2,TRBD2,TGTGCCAGCAGTGTGGGGCTAGCGGGTCCCTACGAGCAGTACTTC,CASSVGLAGPYEQYF
TRBJ2-1,NA,TRBV18,TRBD1,TGTGCCAGCTCACCACCCCAGGGGGCTCCGGACTTCTATGAGCAGTTCTTC,CASSPPQGAPDFYEQFF
TRBJ1-1,NA,TRBV5-1,NA,TGCGCCAGCAGTCCGCGATCCTCAGGGGTCGAAACTGAAGCTTTCTTT,CASSPRSSGVETEAFF
TRBJ2-7,NA,TRBV9,TRBD1,TGTGCCAGCAGCGCCCTCGGGACAGGGGGAATCTACGAGCAGTACTTC,CASSALGTGGIYEQYF
TRBJ2-1,NA,TRBV27,NA,TGTGCCAGCAGTTCTTCTAGTGGATACTACAATGAGCAGTTCTTC,CASSSSSGYYNEQFF
TRBJ1-1,NA,TRBV19,NA,TGTGCCAGTAGTATAGGGTGGGGGGTGGACACTGAAGCTTTCTTT,CASSIGWGVDTEAFF
TRBJ2-5,NA,TRBV7-2,NA,TGTGCCAGCAGCCCCATTCGGGACTGGCAAGAGACCCAGTACTTC,CASSPIRDWQETQYF
TRBJ1-1,once,TRBV2,NA,TGTGCCAGTACGCCCAGCGGGGGAGCTTTCTTT,CASTPSGGAFF
TRBJ1-4,once,TRBV5-6,NA,TGTGCCAGCAGCTTGCGATCGTTAGGGGTCGAAAAACTGTTTTTT,CASSLRSLGVEKLFF
TRBJ2-2,NA,TRBV18,NA,TGTGCCAGCTCTGGTTCGGACACCGGGGAGCTGTTTTTT,CASSGSDTGELFF
TRBJ1-4,NA,TRBV10-3,NA,TGTGCCATCAGTGAGTCGGTATCCTATAATGAAAAACTGTTTTTT,CAISESVSYNEKLFF
TRBJ2-2,NA,TRBV9,NA,TGTGCCAGCAGCGTAGCTCCGGGACAGAACACCGGGGAGCTGTTTTTT,CASSVAPGQNTGELFF
TRBJ1-3,NA,TRBV3-1/TRBV3-2,NA,TGTGCCACCGACGCCGGGGGAAACACCATATATTTT,CATDAGGNTIYF
TRBJ2-5,NA,TRBV18,TRBD2,TGTGCCAGCTCCCTACTACTAGCGGTACAAGAGACCCAGTACTTC,CASSLLLAVQETQYF
TRBJ2-1,few,TRBV29-1,NA,TGCAGCACCGGCTCCGGAGGTGAGCAGTTCTTC,CSTGSGGEQFF
TRBJ2-7,once,TRBV14,NA,TGTGCCAGCAGCCAAGAATGGTTGGGAGAGAGCAACGAGCAGTACTTC,CASSQEWLGESNEQYF
TRBJ2-5,NA,TRBV3-1/TRBV3-2,NA,TGTGCCAGCAGCGCCCGAGGTAGCGACGAGACCCAGTACTTC,CASSARGSDETQYF
TRBJ1-6,NA,TRBV5-6,NA,TGTGCCAGCTCAGGGCAGGGGAGCTCCTATAATTCACCCCTCCACTTT,CASSGQGSSYNSPLHF
TRBJ2-2,NA,TRBV2,TRBD1,TGTGCCAGCAGCCCGGGGACAGTGACGAACACCGGGGAGCTGTTTTTT,CASSPGTVTNTGELFF
TRBJ1-1,NA,TRBV5-1,NA,TGCGCCAGCAGCTTCTCGGGGAACACTGAAGCTTTCTTT,CASSFSGNTEAFF
TRBJ2-6,NA,TRBV30,NA,TGTGCCTGGAGTGTCCAGTTTGGGGCCAACGTCCTGACTTTC,CAWSVQFGANVLTF
TRBJ2-1,NA,TRBV18,TRBD2,TGTGCCAGCTCGCTGGAATGGACTAGCGGGGGGAATGAGCAGTTCTTC,CASSLEWTSGGNEQFF
TRBJ1-4,NA,TRBV7-9,NA,TGTGCCAGCAGCTTAGGTGCGGGTCAAAGCGGAAAACTGTTTTTT,CASSLGAGQSGKLFF
TRBJ2-7,NA,TRBV23-1,NA,TGCGCCAGCAGTCAACGTCCTAGCTGTCGGCTGCAGTACTTC,CASSQRPSCRLQYF
TRBJ2-4,NA,TRBV4-1,NA,TGCGCCAGCAGCCCCGGCGGTTGGGGCGCTCTGGAAAACATTCAGTACTTC,CASSPGGWGALENIQYF
TRBJ2-7,NA,TRBV10-2,TRBD1,TGCGCCAGTACCGGGACAGGGGCTGGCGAGCAGTACTTC,CASTGTGAGEQYF
TRBJ2-7,NA,TRBV19,TRBD2,TGTGCCAGTAGTATAGGTTGGACTAGCGGGGTGTACGAGCAGTACTTC,CASSIGWTSGVYEQYF
TRBJ2-7,NA,TRBV19,NA,TGTGCCAGTAGGGAGACAGGACCGACCTACGAGCAGTACTTC,CASRETGPTYEQYF
TRBJ2-7,NA,TRBV10-3,NA,TGTGCCATCAGAATGGATGAGGCCTACGAGCAGTACTTC,CAIRMDEAYEQYF
TRBJ2-1,once,TRBV7-2,TRBD2,TGTGCCAGCAGCTCGGGACTAGCGGGGGCCGATTACAATGAGCAGTTCTTC,CASSSGLAGADYNEQFF
TRBJ1-1,NA,TRBV2,TRBD1,TGTGCCAGCAGTCCTAGACAGGGCCCCACTGAAGCTTTCTTT,CASSPRQGPTEAFF
TRBJ1-2,NA,TRBV19,NA,TGTGCCAGTAGTAACAGCATACACTATGGCTACACCTTC,CASSNSIHYGYTF